These 15 T cell receptor beta chains came from one sample sequenced in a study of T cells after yellow fever vaccination (dated by TCRdb to about 2019). What this sample's treatment or condition label stands for: live attenuated yellow fever vaccine strain. Library prep was done by 5' RACE. TCRdb records Illumina HiSeq 2500 as the sequencer. TCRdb took the public reads, trimmed them with fastp at Q25, ran MiXCR for clone calling and kept in-frame beta chains. Here each entry gathers all rows of one CDR3 protein and keeps the most common genes and DNA. This sample has under 200,000 distinct CDR3 sequences in its table, and more than 5.5% of those were observed once. The top ten constitute roughly 2.5% of the sample. The sequencing used CD4+ T cells sorted from PBMCs, collected 5 days after the first yellow fever vaccination. The receptors here all came from a man aged 18 to 29 who received the YFV17D yellow fever vaccine.

This clonotype was counted a few times. V is TRBV18 and J is TRBJ2-1; TRBD1 matches 10 bases. The J segment lost 4 bases and the V segment lost 6 bases, leaving 6 bases of the junction unmatched. The germline gives CDR1 KGHSH, CDR2 LQKENI. The CDR3 sequence is 15 residues long. The CDR3 sequence is CASSRGTGAYNEQFF. The CDR3 bases are TGTGCCAGCTCCCGGGGGACAGGGGCTTACAATGAGCAGTTCTTC. The whole variable domain, remainder taken from reference TRBV18 and TRBJ2-1, is NAGVMQNPRHLVRRRGQEARLRCSPMKGHSHVYWYRQLPEEGLKFMVYLQKENIIDESGMPKERFSAEFPKEGPSILRIQQVVRGDSAAYFCASSRGTGAYNEQFFGPGTRLTVL.

The chain combines TRBV7-9 with TRBJ1-4, with D perhaps matching TRBD1 (6 bases). V was clipped by 4 bases and J by 7 bases, with 16 bases between them. Germline CDR1 and CDR2: SEHNR and FQNEAQ (reference sequence). The CDR3 runs to 15 residues. CDR3 sequence: CASSSYTGMGEKLFF. As DNA, the CDR3 is TGTGCCAGCAGCTCGTACACAGGGATGGGTGAAAAACTGTTTTTT.

This clonotype was recorded a few times. V and J are TRBV5-1 and TRBJ1-1; the D is unclear. Germline CDR1 reads SGHRS; CDR2 reads YFSETQ. This CDR3 contains 13 residues. Trimming removed 5 bases at V and 5 bases at J, with 13 bases between. The CDR3 DNA reads TGCGCCAGCAGGGGGATGGATTCTACTGAAGCTTTCTTT. Its protein product is CASRGMDSTEAFF.

The chain joins TRBV6-2 or TRBV6-3 to TRBJ1-2; TRBD1 is a possible D gene (6 bases). The germline gives CDR1 MNHEY, CDR2 SVGEGT. CDR3 size: 16 residues. V lost 2 bases and J lost 3, with 16 bases in between. The CDR3 DNA is TGTGCCAGCAGTTACCCGCGCGGACAGAAAGACTATGGCTACACCTTC. It codes for CASSYPRGQKDYGYTF.

The V and J genes are TRBV28 and TRBJ2-5; D gene ambiguous. The CDR3 covers 11 residues. The germline V gene has CDR1 MDHEN and CDR2 SYDVKM. Trimming pared 8 bases from V and 7 bases from J, leaving 11 bases between. The CDR3 here is CASRGPGTQYF. The CDR3 bases are TGTGCCAGCCGAGGTCCGGGGACCCAGTACTTC.

This clonotype showed up just a few times. This chain connects TRBV18 to TRBJ1-1; D unclear. Per the germline V gene, CDR1 is KGHSH and CDR2 is LQKENI. The CDR3 length is 14 residues. The V end lost 4 bases, the J end lost 0 bases, and 9 bases lay between the germline ends. The CDR3 DNA reads TGTGCCAGCTCACAGAGGGATCTGAACACTGAAGCTTTCTTT. Its translation is CASSQRDLNTEAFF.

This clonotype was picked up many times. The chain has TRBV6-5 and TRBJ1-6; 9 bases agree with TRBD1. The germline V gene encodes CDR1 MNHEY and CDR2 SVGAGI. This CDR3 comprises 17 residues. V shed 7 bases, J shed 0 bases, and the junction held 7 bases outside the gene matches. CDR3 amino acids: CASKGTGKSSYNSPLHF. CDR3 nucleotide sequence: TGTGCCAGCAAGGGGACAGGGAAGAGCTCCTATAATTCACCCCTCCACTTT.

Only one count was recorded for this clonotype. A junction boundary mismatches the germline segment, possibly from a read error. The rearrangement links TRBV20-1 to TRBJ2-1; 7 positions match TRBD1. There are 17 residues in the CDR3. CDR1 is DFQATT, CDR2 SNEGSKA, per germline (reference sequence). Here the CDR3 reads CCAGARTGGISYNEQFF. CDR3 coding DNA: TGCTGTGCTGGCGCCCGGACAGGCGGTATTTCCTACAATGAGCAGTTCTTC.

This clonotype was detected ten times or more. This chain joins TRBV7-3 and TRBJ2-5; TRBD2 aligns across 8 bases. The V segment lost 1 base and the J segment 5 bases; nucleotides outside the gene matches: 12. The CDR3 sequence is 17 residues long. From germline, CDR1 is SGHTA and CDR2 FQGTGA. CDR3 in amino acids: CASSLNAGGSKGETQYF. As DNA, the CDR3 is TGTGCCAGCAGCTTAAATGCGGGGGGCTCCAAGGGCGAGACCCAGTACTTC.

This clonotype appeared many times. The chain is built from TRBV5-1 and TRBJ2-7; D remains ambiguous. V gave up 0 bases and J gave up 0 bases, with 10 bases separating them. The CDR3 has 15 residues. Germline V lookup: CDR1 SGHRS, CDR2 YFSETQ. CDR3 amino acids: CASSLESGFSYEQYF. In DNA, the CDR3 is TGCGCCAGCAGCTTGGAGTCAGGTTTCTCCTACGAGCAGTACTTC.

The J gene is TRBJ2-2, the V gene TRBV11-2, with TRBD2 identical over 9 bases. Germline loops: CDR1 SGHAT, CDR2 FQNNGV. The CDR3 is made up of 15 amino acids. The V segment lost 4 bases and the J segment 6 bases; nucleotides outside the gene matches: 6. The CDR3 DNA is TGTGCCAGCAGCTCCGGGACTAGCAAGGCCGGGGAGCTGTTTTTT. Translating gives CASSSGTSKAGELFF. Variable domain in full (rest from reference TRBV11-2 and TRBJ2-2): EAGVAQSPRYKIIEKRQSVAFWCNPISGHATLYWYQQILGQGPKLLIQFQNNGVVDDSQLPKDRFSAERLKGVDSTLKIQPAKLEDSAVYLCASSSGTSKAGELFFGEGSRLTVL.

This chain uses TRBV6-6 with TRBJ1-5; 8 nucleotides align to TRBD1. CDR1 and CDR2 (germline): MNHNY, SVGAGI (reference sequence). V dropped 6 bases and J dropped 0; count of bases not matched to a gene: 7. The CDR3 contains 16 residues. CDR3 protein: CASRLQGGNSNQPQHF. The DNA of the CDR3 is TGTGCCAGCAGATTACAGGGGGGTAATAGCAATCAGCCCCAGCATTTT.

This clonotype was seen repeatedly, ten times or more. The CDR3 coding sequence is TGTGCCAGCTCACCACAGGGGAATGGCAATCAGCCCCAGCATTTT. This sequence encodes CASSPQGNGNQPQHF. This chain connects TRBV18 to TRBJ1-5, with D perhaps TRBD1 (5 bases). The CDR3 is 15 residues long. Trimming took off 1 base at V and 2 bases at J, with 9 bases between the two ends. CDR1 and CDR2 (germline): KGHSH, LQKENI.

This clonotype was counted many times. This chain connects TRBV18 to TRBJ2-3, with D possibly TRBD1 on 6 matching bases. Germline V gene data show CDR1 as KGHSH and CDR2 as LQKENI. Trimming stripped 3 bases from V and 0 bases from J, with 19 bases between. The length of the CDR3 is 18 residues. CDR3 coding DNA: TGTGCCAGCTCACCGCATCCCCCGGACAGTGCTAGCACAGATACGCAGTATTTT. Protein product: CASSPHPPDSASTDTQYF.

This clonotype was seen a few times. The chain combines TRBV5-1 with TRBJ2-7; 9 bases fit TRBD1. The CDR3 is made up of 16 amino acids. Germline CDR1 SGHRS, CDR2 YFSETQ. J was trimmed by 2 bases and V by 6 bases; bases with no gene match: 12. Written as DNA, the CDR3 is TGCGCCAGCACCTACCGGGGACAGGGAGACCCCTACGAGCAGTACTTC. This sequence encodes CASTYRGQGDPYEQYF.